This record looks at one T cell receptor beta chain sequence and its context. This clone was seen a handful of times. Its antigen is still unknown. The record has no base qualities; no much larger clone is one base away. These data belong to a study of cytomegalovirus exposure and HLA in healthy donors (TCRdb year 2017). Study-wide context: An earlier analysis of approximately 640 of the donors reported roughly 300 Gb of sequence data and some 120 million unique TCR beta sequences from about 200 million T cells. A handful of DR-DQ haplotypes were handled as single units for association and clustering because linkage in the cohort was strong. Every repertoire in the discovery cohort had been generated on one and the same sequencing platform. A later genetic analysis used genome-wide SNP genotypes for about 60% of the 666 donors, treating that subset as a discovery cohort. The number of donors typed differed by locus, with 629-630 for A, B, C, DRB1 and DQB1, around 560 for DQA1, nearly 610 for DPA1, and around 460 for DPB1. The T cell repertoires of around 670 subjects were profiled by immunosequencing and related to cytomegalovirus serostatus. High-throughput TCR immunosequencing, statistical association of individual TCRs with disease status, and machine learning were combined to predict cytomegalovirus infection status. Class I and class II HLA loci were covered by the typing at four-digit resolution. Roughly 290 gigabases of sequencing data and 91 million or so unique TCR sequences made up an early release that covered some 640 HLA-typed donors. A later analysis re-examined previously published TCR beta repertoires from just over 650 donors and added high-resolution HLA genotyping to investigate patterns of TCR occurrence. The study aimed to test whether signatures of past pathogen exposure could be identified by cataloging public T cell receptors. Of the roughly 400 genotyped donors, around 81% fell in the genetic ancestry cluster associated with self-reported Caucasian donors. An earlier analysis of 500 to 650 of the donors applied high-throughput TCR beta sequencing to assess whether each TCR beta V gene segment acted as functional or pseudogenic. Donor age, sex, ethnicity and CMV serostatus were collected together with the repertoire data. In addition to the first cohort of 666 subjects, a separate validation cohort of approximately 130 different subjects was used. Across about 370 genotyped donors of the cohort, an average of approximately 200,000 unique TCR beta nucleotide sequences per donor were sequenced, and 15% to 20% of those sequences were non-productive. Rather than drawing on any new phenotypic data, the later analysis identified candidate immune exposures from TCR beta sequences and the way those sequences occurred across donors. Beyond this particular receptor, the publication reports: A later analysis found that most CMV-associated TCR beta chains appeared HLA-restricted, with HLA associations seemingly driven largely by CMV exposure. Because counts were too low, fewer than 20 rarely observed V segments, including chromosome 9 orphons, were excluded from the earlier analysis of some 590 of the donors. For the cohort, immune exposure information was limited to CMV serostatus. In a later analysis, the rate of TCR association differed among HLA loci, with DRB1 alleles having the most associated TCRs and HLA-C alleles having the fewest. The study gave a list of about 150 TCR beta chains associated with cytomegalovirus. Compared with the roughly 670-donor mean, donors in an Asian-associated ancestry cluster had fewer N-insertions in productive TCRs, according to a later genetic analysis. An earlier analysis of approximately 600 of the donors showed that most TCR beta V segments appeared in productive rearrangements either about 90% or about 30% of the time, which broadly matched IMGT annotations. Strong co-occurrence of HLA alleles, especially DR and DQ, made assigning TCR associations to individual alleles difficult. Specific HLA alleles were associated with around 18,000 TCR beta sequences at a false discovery rate of 0.05 in a later analysis. Only TCR beta chains were sequenced in this cohort, and the absence of alpha or paired-chain data limited detectable features. A further reported finding was that TCR beta sequences accurately predicted the HLA-A and HLA-B alleles for most subjects in the first cohort. Because some donors lacked HLA typing at each locus, the association tests relied only on the typed subset. A few of the identified cytomegalovirus-associated TCR beta chains were confirmed in vitro to be specific for cytomegalovirus antigens. In both the original and validation cohorts, the classifier was reported to diagnose cytomegalovirus status with high specificity and sensitivity. A later analysis reported that several top co-occurrence clusters appeared linked to parvovirus B19, influenza, CMV and Epstein-Barr virus. In a later analysis, HLA-associated TCR beta chains showed more clonal expansion and lower generation probabilities than non-associated chains that were equally common. The presence/absence analyses assumed that sequencing depth was roughly uniform across donors, and that assumption may not be true. Correlated functional status among segregating V segments might reflect linkage disequilibrium, but an unknown experimental factor could not be ruled out. In a later genetic analysis, a missense DCLRE1C variant was associated with V-gene and J-gene trimming of TCR beta chains, and the association was replicated in an independent cohort. A cluster of highly shared sequence variants was judged likely to be a technical artifact of the sequencing pipeline. It was suggested by the authors that the approach could potentially be generalized to other disease states and immunological phenotypes. Across donors, most TCR sequences were observed very rarely, whereas some public TCRs were present in many individuals.

In total, roughly 670 healthy bone marrow donors made up the cohort. At the time of sampling, all cohort members were nominally healthy, though unrecorded immune exposures were likely present. The donor was CMV seropositive and was included in the group of some 290 seropositive cohort members. A peripheral blood sample was provided by each donor, and peripheral blood mononuclear cells were used for TCR beta sequencing. The Qiagen DNeasy Blood Extraction Kit was used to extract genomic DNA from the blood cell samples. Receptor amplification or capture employed the immunoSEQ multiplex PCR assay. The multiplex PCR relied on a mix of 60 forward primers for TCR Vbeta segments and 13 reverse primers for TCR Jbeta segments. The CDR3 region of rearranged TCR beta genes was amplified from genomic DNA by a multiplex PCR assay. The Illumina HiSeq System was used to sequence the amplified TCR beta libraries as 87-base-pair reads. Per the authors' processing: A later analysis counted some 74 million unique TCR beta chains across the 690 or so repertoires, and 9.5 million to 11 million of these chains were shared by at least two donors. Raw reads were error-corrected and collapsed into unique sequences by a nearest-neighbor algorithm in which closely related sequences were merged to remove PCR and sequencing errors. To assign V, D and J gene segments, CDR3 sequences were aligned to IMGT reference sequences. For a sequence to be retained, a match of at least six nucleotides was required to both a V gene segment and a J gene segment. Rearrangements were called productive when the CDR3 lacked stop codons and stayed in frame with V and J; all others were non-productive. Following IMGT convention, CDR3 was defined as the stretch from the second conserved V-encoded cysteine up to the conserved J-encoded phenylalanine. The earlier analysis of a few hundred of the donors excluded any sequence lacking an unambiguous match to a single V gene segment. An earlier analysis of 500 to 700 of the donors classified V segments as functional when productive rearrangements were above 56.7% and as segregating when the standard deviation between donors was above 5%. A statistical classification framework was built to diagnose cytomegalovirus status from the catalog of TCR beta chain sequences. In a later analysis, V and J genes were assigned by comparing TCR nucleotide sequences against IMGT/GENE-DB human TR gene sequences. A later analysis assigned CDR3 sequences and most-parsimonious VDJ recombination scenarios with the TCRdist pipeline. In a later analysis, every TCR beta chain was defined by the combination of its CDR3 amino acid sequence and its V-gene family, and reads without a unique V-gene family were dropped. In a later analysis, 450 to 600 highly shared, low-generation-probability nucleotide sequences were removed to address suspected cross-contamination and a sequencing artifact. In a later analysis, a clonal expansion index was calculated for each public chain from normalized within-repertoire ranks of inferred template counts. In a later analysis, generation probabilities were computed using a VDJ recombination model fitted to out-of-frame rearrangements, and the results were checked against IGoR. In a later analysis, TCR-TCR, TCR-HLA and TCR-CMV co-occurrence was scored with hypergeometric tests, and a repertoire-size bias correction was applied to TCR pairs. In a later analysis, false discovery rates were estimated by permuting HLA or CMV assignments 20 times. In a later analysis, co-occurring TCRs were grouped using DBSCAN, and TCRdist sequence similarity was added for clustering within HLA-allele-positive subsets. Repertoires with fewer than 30,000 or more than 120,000 public chains, plus five repertoires with anomalous nucleotide sharing, were excluded from co-occurrence clustering. Held by TCRdb, this immuneACCESS table contains in-frame sequences only and omits some clones. Under half of the omission traces to an unresolved V gene where checked; the cause of the rest is unknown. V, J and clone size derive from that table, while D and trimming were established from the DNA sequence. In this sample the table shows some 170,000 clones, roughly a tenth of which occur a single time. The leading ten clones occupy 1% to 1.5% of the sample.

The specimen was PBMCs. The TCR sequence derives from a woman under 40 in good health and CMV-seropositive.

This receptor has the CDR3 CASSAGQGNTEAFF. The sequence in DNA is TGTGCCAGCAGCGCAGGACAGGGCAACACTGAAGCTTTCTTT. The receptor chain draws on TRBV7-8 and TRBJ1-1; TRBD1 aligns with 8 central bases. Trimming takes 5 bases off V and 2 bases off J; junction bases not matched to a gene: 4. The CDR3 sequence holds 14 residues, the cysteine and phenylalanine included. Only the CDR3 DNA is retained, 42 bases long and in frame from the first base. The germline V gene gives CDR1 as SGHVS and CDR2 as FQNEAQ.